This T cell receptor (beta chain) comes out of a study of T-cell memory formation after mild COVID-19. V was pared by 4 bases and J by 3 bases, with 6 bases of the junction left unmatched. CDR3 length equals 15 residues. With respect to this clonotype: No antigen is known for it.

MiXCR was run by TCRdb on the 5' RACE reads, yielding one entry per CDR3 protein. The sample holds roughly 400,000 distinct CDR3 sequences; about 17% are singletons and the top ten take around a fifth. General study findings and limits: Contracting clones from day 15 to 85 showed balanced CD4/CD8; later expanders favored CD4+. SARS-CoV-2 specificity of second-wave clones peaking day 37 was unconfirmed. Mainly CM and EM harbored the contracting CD4+ clones; mainly EMRA harbored the CD8+ ones.

The receptor comes from a man younger than 30 who had mild COVID-19 (a few samples of this study predate the infection). Cell type and time point are not known. This chain uses TRBV12-3 or TRBV12-4 with TRBJ1-2; the match to TRBD1 covers 9 bases. Sequenced material: PBMCs or a T cell subset sorted from them (not recorded which). DNA of the CDR3: TGTGCCAGCAGTTCTCCGTGGACAGGGGACTATGGCTACACCTTC. It is translated as CASSSPWTGDYGYTF.